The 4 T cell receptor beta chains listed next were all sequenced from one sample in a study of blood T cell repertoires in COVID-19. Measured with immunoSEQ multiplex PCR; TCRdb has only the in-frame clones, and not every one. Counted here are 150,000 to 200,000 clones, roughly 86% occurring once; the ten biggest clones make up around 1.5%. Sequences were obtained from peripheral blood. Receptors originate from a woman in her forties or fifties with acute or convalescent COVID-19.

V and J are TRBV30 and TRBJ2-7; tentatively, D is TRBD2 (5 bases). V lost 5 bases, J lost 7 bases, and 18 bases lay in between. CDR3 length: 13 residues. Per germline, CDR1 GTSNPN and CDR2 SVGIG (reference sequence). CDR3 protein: CAWSDSPVGEQYF. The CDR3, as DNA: TGTGCCTGGTCGGACTCACCGGTGGGGGAGCAGTACTTC. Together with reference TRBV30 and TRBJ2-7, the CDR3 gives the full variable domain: SQTIHQWPATLVQPVGSPLSLECTVEGTSNPNLYWYRQAAGRGLQLLFYSVGIGQISSEVPQNLSASRPQDRQFILSSKKLLLSDSGFYLCAWSDSPVGEQYFGPGTRLTVT.

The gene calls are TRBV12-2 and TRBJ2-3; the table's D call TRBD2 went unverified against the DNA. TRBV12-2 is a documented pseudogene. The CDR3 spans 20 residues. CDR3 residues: CASRLVVPRLAETGTDTQYF. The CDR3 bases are TGTGCAAGTCGCTTAGTAGTTCCTCGACTAGCGGAAACGGGCACAGATACGCAGTATTTT.

In DNA form, the CDR3 reads TGTGCCAGCAGCTCACCGACAGGGGGAAGGACTGAAGCTTTCTTT. Its translation is CASSSPTGGRTEAFF. The J gene is TRBJ1-1, the V gene TRBV5-4, with TRBD1 matching 9 bases. Germline V gives CDR1 SGHNT, CDR2 YYREEE (reference sequence). J gave up 5 bases and V 3 bases, and 8 bases lay outside the gene matches. The CDR3 is 15 residues long. The entire variable domain, with the rest obtained from reference TRBV5-4 and TRBJ1-1, is as follows: ETGVTQSPTHLIKTRGQQVTLRCSSQSGHNTVSWYQQALGQGPQFIFQYYREEENGRGNFPPRFSGLQFPNYSSELNVNALELDDSALYLCASSSPTGGRTEAFFGQGTRLTVV.

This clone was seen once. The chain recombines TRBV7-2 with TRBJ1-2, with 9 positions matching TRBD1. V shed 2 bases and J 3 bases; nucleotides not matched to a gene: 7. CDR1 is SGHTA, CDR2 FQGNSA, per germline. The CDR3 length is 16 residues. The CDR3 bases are TGTGCCAGCAGCTTATCAAGGGACAGGGTTCACTATGGCTACACCTTC. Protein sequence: CASSLSRDRVHYGYTF.